Listed below are T cell receptor beta chains from one sample, sequenced in a study of T cell responses to AZD1222 COVID-19 vaccine. Some clones are missing from TCRdb's copy, which holds only in-frame ones; the method was immunoSEQ multiplex PCR. The sample lists 150,000 to 200,000 clones; approximately 93% were seen once. Source: peripheral blood, taken on day 0 of AZD1222 vaccination. These receptors came from an adult in good health. Each CDR3 is given with its conserved first and last residue. The order of the fields is CDR3 protein, CDR3 DNA, clone size, D gene, V gene, J gene. The D gene is left open where the match is weak. Where a row states a size, it is once, few, many or the class of an expanded clone; other rows omit it.

CDR3: CASEGQGATRAFF; DNA: TGTGCCAGTGAAGGACAGGGGGCAACGAGAGCTTTCTTT; size: -; D: TRBD1; V: TRBV19; J: TRBJ1-1
CDR3: CASRQGVYEKLFF; DNA: TGTGCCAGCAGACAGGGGGTGTATGAAAAACTGTTTTTT; size: -; D: TRBD1; V: TRBV12-3/TRBV12-4; J: TRBJ1-4
CDR3: CASSRQSGSGETQYF; DNA: TGTGCCAGCAGCCGGCAGAGCGGGTCGGGGGAGACCCAGTACTTC; size: -; D: -; V: TRBV6-4; J: TRBJ2-5
CDR3: CASAPGRSYEQYF; DNA: TGTGCCAGCGCCCCGGGTCGATCCTACGAGCAGTACTTC; size: -; D: -; V: TRBV7-9; J: TRBJ2-7
CDR3: CSGLRSSSYNEQFF; DNA: TGCAGCGGACTCAGGTCCAGCTCCTACAATGAGCAGTTCTTC; size: -; D: -; V: TRBV29-1; J: TRBJ2-1
CDR3: CASTGGLYTEAFF; DNA: TGTGCCAGCACGGGGGGGCTGTACACTGAAGCTTTCTTT; size: -; D: -; V: TRBV6-5; J: TRBJ1-1
CDR3: CASSPGQGSDTQYF; DNA: TGCGCCAGCAGCCCCGGACAGGGGTCAGATACGCAGTATTTT; size: -; D: TRBD1; V: TRBV5-1; J: TRBJ2-3
CDR3: CASSMGQSGWDQYF; DNA: TGTGCCAGCAGTATGGGACAGTCCGGGTGGGACCAGTACTTC; size: -; D: TRBD1; V: TRBV6-6; J: TRBJ2-5
CDR3: CATSGGGWNQPQHF; DNA: TGTGCCACCAGTGGAGGGGGTTGGAATCAGCCCCAGCATTTT; size: -; D: -; V: TRBV24-1; J: TRBJ1-5
CDR3: CASSLRQGAAEAFF; DNA: TGCGCCAGCAGCTTACGGCAGGGGGCTGCTGAAGCTTTCTTT; size: -; D: TRBD1; V: TRBV5-1; J: TRBJ1-1
CDR3: CASSPRDLPNTGELFF; DNA: TGCGCCAGCAGCCCCCGGGATCTTCCGAACACCGGGGAGCTGTTTTTT; size: -; D: -; V: TRBV4-1; J: TRBJ2-2
CDR3: CASSLSWTDQPQHF; DNA: TGTGCCAGCAGTTTATCCTGGACAGACCAGCCCCAGCATTTT; size: -; D: -; V: TRBV27; J: TRBJ1-5
CDR3: CASSLVFRHYGYTF; DNA: TGTGCCAGCAGCTTGGTATTTAGACACTATGGCTACACCTTC; size: -; D: -; V: TRBV5-5; J: TRBJ1-2
CDR3: CASSPGARGVRDGYTF; DNA: TGCGCCAGCAGCCCTGGGGCCAGGGGCGTCCGGGATGGCTACACCTTC; size: -; D: -; V: TRBV5-1; J: TRBJ1-2
CDR3: CASSQEKETQLTIPPGPYEQYF; DNA: TGTGCCAGCAGCCAAGAAAAGGAGACCCAGTTGACCATCCCTCCGGGCCCCTACGAGCAGTACTTC; size: -; D: -; V: TRBV14; J: TRBJ2-7
CDR3: CASSLNTGQVIAFF; DNA: TGCGCCAGCAGCTTAAACACGGGACAGGTTATTGCTTTCTTT; size: -; D: TRBD1; V: TRBV5-1; J: TRBJ1-1
CDR3: CATSEGQETQYF; DNA: TGTGCCACCTCTGAAGGGCAAGAGACCCAGTACTTC; size: -; D: -; V: TRBV15; J: TRBJ2-5
CDR3: CASSAGQSGELFF; DNA: TGTGCCAGTAGTGCTGGACAGTCCGGGGAGCTGTTTTTT; size: -; D: -; V: TRBV19; J: TRBJ2-2
CDR3: CASSHRTTGGYGYTF; DNA: TGTGCCAGCAGCCACAGAACAACAGGAGGTTATGGCTACACCTTC; size: -; D: -; V: TRBV4-2; J: TRBJ1-2
CDR3: CAISEPGGTTGNTIYF; DNA: TGTGCCATCAGTGAGCCTGGGGGCACGACGGGAAACACCATATATTTT; size: -; D: -; V: TRBV10-3; J: TRBJ1-3
CDR3: CASSLVSGTFGEQFF; DNA: TGCGCCAGCAGCTTGGTCTCAGGGACGTTTGGTGAGCAGTTCTTC; size: -; D: -; V: TRBV5-1; J: TRBJ2-1
CDR3: CASSRSTGTYEQYF; DNA: TGTGCCAGCAGCCGTTCGACAGGAACCTACGAGCAGTACTTC; size: -; D: -; V: TRBV3-1/TRBV3-2; J: TRBJ2-7
CDR3: CASSQGSVGTEAFF; DNA: TGTGCCAGCAGCCAAGGTTCTGTGGGCACTGAAGCTTTCTTT; size: -; D: -; V: TRBV14; J: TRBJ1-1
CDR3: CASLPSYEQYF; DNA: TGTGCCAGCCTCCCCAGTTACGAGCAGTACTTC; size: -; D: -; V: TRBV21-1; J: TRBJ2-7
CDR3: CASSQGPSLMTDTQYF; DNA: TGCGCCAGCAGTCAAGGGCCCAGCCTGATGACAGATACGCAGTATTTT; size: -; D: -; V: TRBV23-1; J: TRBJ2-3
CDR3: CASSFSGRARNEQFF; DNA: TGTGCCAGCAGCTTTAGCGGGAGGGCCCGCAATGAGCAGTTCTTC; size: -; D: TRBD2; V: TRBV7-9; J: TRBJ2-1
CDR3: CASRRTFSGNTIYF; DNA: TGTGCCAGTAGAAGAACCTTCTCTGGAAACACCATATATTTT; size: -; D: -; V: TRBV19; J: TRBJ1-3
CDR3: CASSPQWRSPLHF; DNA: TGCGCCAGCAGTCCGCAGTGGAGGTCACCCCTCCACTTT; size: -; D: -; V: TRBV5-1; J: TRBJ1-6
CDR3: CASTWGQGLTEAFF; DNA: TGTGCCAGCACCTGGGGGCAGGGATTGACTGAAGCTTTCTTT; size: -; D: -; V: TRBV6-5; J: TRBJ1-1
CDR3: CASSLEDQETQYF; DNA: TGTGCCAGCAGTTTAGAAGACCAAGAGACCCAGTACTTC; size: -; D: -; V: TRBV27; J: TRBJ2-5
CDR3: CASSSTWGDKETQYF; DNA: TGCGCCAGCAGCTCAACCTGGGGGGACAAAGAGACCCAGTACTTC; size: -; D: -; V: TRBV5-1; J: TRBJ2-5
CDR3: CASSPTNTEAFF; DNA: TGTGCCAGCTCACCGACGAACACTGAAGCTTTCTTT; size: -; D: -; V: TRBV18; J: TRBJ1-1
CDR3: CASSLVQGVNTEAFF; DNA: TGTGCCAGCAGCTTGGTCCAGGGCGTGAACACTGAAGCTTTCTTT; size: -; D: -; V: TRBV5-8; J: TRBJ1-1
CDR3: CASSQKRGKGAIMGTEAFF; DNA: TGTGCCAGCAGCCAAAAAAGAGGAAAAGGGGCAATAATGGGAACTGAAGCTTTCTTT; size: -; D: -; V: TRBV3-1/TRBV3-2; J: TRBJ1-1
CDR3: CASSPRGSYGYTF; DNA: TGTGCCAGCAGCCCCCGGGGCTCCTATGGCTACACCTTC; size: -; D: -; V: TRBV28; J: TRBJ1-2
CDR3: CASSPSRQGALDNSPLHF; DNA: TGTGCCAGCAGTCCTAGCAGACAGGGGGCATTGGATAATTCACCCCTCCACTTT; size: -; D: TRBD1; V: TRBV6-6; J: TRBJ1-6
CDR3: CATSRVVTEAFF; DNA: TGTGCCACCAGCAGAGTAGTAACTGAAGCTTTCTTT; size: -; D: -; V: TRBV15; J: TRBJ1-1
CDR3: CASKDLRMNTEAFF; DNA: TGTGCCAGTAAAGACCTTCGGATGAACACTGAAGCTTTCTTT; size: -; D: -; V: TRBV19; J: TRBJ1-1
CDR3: CASRQMDVRFGAFF; DNA: TGTGCCAGCAGACAGATGGATGTCCGGTTCGGAGCTTTCTTT; size: -; D: -; V: TRBV27; J: TRBJ1-1
CDR3: CASSPLGGTQTEQFF; DNA: TGTGCCAGCAGTCCCTTAGGGGGGACCCAGACTGAGCAGTTCTTC; size: -; D: -; V: TRBV27; J: TRBJ2-1
CDR3: CASSIRDRGTNEKLFF; DNA: TGTGCCAGCAGCATCCGGGACCGTGGGACTAATGAAAAACTGTTTTTT; size: -; D: -; V: TRBV14; J: TRBJ1-4
CDR3: CAISSQAEAFF; DNA: TGTGCCATCAGCTCCCAGGCTGAAGCTTTCTTT; size: once; D: -; V: TRBV10-3; J: TRBJ1-1
CDR3: CASSYSGTVDYGYTF; DNA: TGTGCCAGCAGTTACTCCGGGACGGTAGACTATGGCTACACCTTC; size: -; D: -; V: TRBV6-5; J: TRBJ1-2
CDR3: CGTSVKDSGTEAFF; DNA: TGTGGAACTTCTGTTAAGGACAGTGGGACTGAAGCTTTCTTT; size: once; D: -; V: TRBV3-1/TRBV3-2; J: TRBJ1-1
CDR3: CASGGDLSYEQYF; DNA: TGTGCCAGCGGCGGGGACCTCTCCTACGAGCAGTACTTC; size: -; D: -; V: TRBV3-1/TRBV3-2; J: TRBJ2-7
CDR3: CASSPRAGITGELFF; DNA: TGTGCCAGCAGCCCGAGGGCAGGGATCACCGGGGAGCTGTTTTTT; size: -; D: -; V: TRBV11-2; J: TRBJ2-2
CDR3: CASSLGAENNYGYTF; DNA: TGTGCCAGCAGCTTAGGGGCGGAAAATAACTATGGCTACACCTTC; size: once; D: -; V: TRBV11-2; J: TRBJ1-2
CDR3: CAISTRDLPNEQFF; DNA: TGTGCCATCAGTACCCGGGACTTACCCAATGAGCAGTTCTTC; size: -; D: -; V: TRBV10-3; J: TRBJ2-1
CDR3: CASSEDSYSNQPQHF; DNA: TGTGCCAGCAGTGAGGACAGCTATAGCAATCAGCCCCAGCATTTT; size: -; D: -; V: TRBV25-1; J: TRBJ1-5
CDR3: CASSLALAGGRLGDTQYF; DNA: TGCGCCAGCAGCTTGGCCTTAGCGGGGGGGCGATTGGGAGATACGCAGTATTTT; size: -; D: TRBD2; V: TRBV5-1; J: TRBJ2-3
CDR3: CASSLVADTQYF; DNA: TGTGCCAGCAGCTTAGTCGCAGATACGCAGTATTTT; size: -; D: -; V: TRBV7-6; J: TRBJ2-3
CDR3: CARPGDELLSYEQYF; DNA: TGTGCCAGACCCGGTGACGAACTTCTCTCCTACGAGCAGTACTTC; size: -; D: -; V: TRBV19; J: TRBJ2-7
CDR3: CASTDSAGIQETQYF; DNA: TGCGCCAGCACCGATAGCGCAGGTATTCAAGAGACCCAGTACTTC; size: -; D: -; V: TRBV5-1; J: TRBJ2-5
CDR3: CASSQALGQPQHF; DNA: TGTGCCAGCAGCCAAGCCTTGGGTCAGCCCCAGCATTTT; size: once; D: -; V: TRBV7-6; J: TRBJ1-5
CDR3: CASRRGGTPDNEQFF; DNA: TGTGCCAGCAGACGGGGGGGCACCCCCGACAATGAGCAGTTCTTC; size: -; D: TRBD2; V: TRBV6-5; J: TRBJ2-1
CDR3: CASSERPGLGYGYTF; DNA: TGTGCCAGCAGTGAAAGACCGGGCTTGGGCTATGGCTACACCTTC; size: -; D: -; V: TRBV6-1; J: TRBJ1-2
CDR3: CASSIPKGTVDQPQHF; DNA: TGTGCCAGTAGTATCCCAAAGGGGACTGTGGATCAGCCCCAGCATTTT; size: -; D: -; V: TRBV19; J: TRBJ1-5
CDR3: CASRVKGVSDEKLFF; DNA: TGTGCCAGCAGAGTCAAGGGGGTTTCGGATGAAAAACTGTTTTTT; size: -; D: -; V: TRBV6-5; J: TRBJ1-4
CDR3: CASSPGPLTYEQYF; DNA: TGTGCCAGCAGCCCCGGACCCCTAACTTACGAGCAGTACTTC; size: -; D: -; V: TRBV7-9; J: TRBJ2-7
CDR3: CASSLAERGGYTF; DNA: TGTGCCAGCAGCTTAGCTGAAAGAGGGGGCTACACCTTC; size: -; D: -; V: TRBV7-9; J: TRBJ1-2